The clone carrying this TCR beta chain came up once. What it recognizes is unknown. Treatment described: oral pan-JAK inhibitor, 5-10 mg twice daily. Trimming removed 2 bases from V and 6 bases from J; junction bases left unmatched: 13. CDR3 size: 18 residues. RNA extraction and reverse transcription yielded cDNA as sequencing template. Assay used: immunoSEQ multiplex PCR; TCRdb lists only in-frame clones, some missing. The sample contains nearly 200,000 clones, roughly 60% of which appear only once. The data stem from a study of CD8+ T cells in alopecia areata. Study summary: Patients in the treated group were given tofacitinib by mouth, 5 to 10 mg twice a day. Findings and caveats of the study: Treatment with tofacitinib significantly lowered scalp clonality and reduced expanded CD8+ clones among the top 100. Relative to normal scalp, lesional scalp, especially alopecia totalis/universalis, showed higher clonality. Only a single nonresponder existed, so baseline CD8+ expansion links stay unclear.

The sequence was collected from a human donor with alopecia areata. The chain carries TRBV23-1 and TRBJ2-1; 10 nucleotides align to TRBD2. TRBV23-1 is an ORF for which the function is uncertain. This sample comprised CD4+ T cells sorted from blood, obtained at week 24, from a patient treated with tofacitinib. The CDR3 DNA sequence: TGCGCCAGCAGTCAACCCCTTTCGAGTAGCGGGGGGAGCAATGAGCAGTTCTTC. The encoded protein is CASSQPLSSSGGSNEQFF.